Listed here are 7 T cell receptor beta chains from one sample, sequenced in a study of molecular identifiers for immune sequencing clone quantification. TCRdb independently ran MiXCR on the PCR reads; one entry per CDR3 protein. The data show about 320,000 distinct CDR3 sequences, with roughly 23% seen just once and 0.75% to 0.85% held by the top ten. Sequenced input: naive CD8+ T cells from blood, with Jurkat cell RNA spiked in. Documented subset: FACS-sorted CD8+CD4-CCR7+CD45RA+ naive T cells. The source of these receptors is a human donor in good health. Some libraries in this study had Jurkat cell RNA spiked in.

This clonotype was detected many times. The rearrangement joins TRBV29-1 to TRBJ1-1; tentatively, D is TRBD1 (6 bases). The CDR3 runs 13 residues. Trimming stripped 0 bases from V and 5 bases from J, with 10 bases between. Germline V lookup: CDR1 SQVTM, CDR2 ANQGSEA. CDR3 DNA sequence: TGCAGCGTTGAAGACGGAAGGGGGACTGAAGCTTTCTTT. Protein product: CSVEDGRGTEAFF.

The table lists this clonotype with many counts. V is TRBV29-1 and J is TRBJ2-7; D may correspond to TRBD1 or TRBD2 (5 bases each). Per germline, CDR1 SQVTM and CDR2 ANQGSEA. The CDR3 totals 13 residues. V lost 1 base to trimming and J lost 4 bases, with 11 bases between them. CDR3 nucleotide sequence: TGCAGCGTTGAAGTGCAGGGACCGTACGAGCAGTACTTC. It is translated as CSVEVQGPYEQYF.

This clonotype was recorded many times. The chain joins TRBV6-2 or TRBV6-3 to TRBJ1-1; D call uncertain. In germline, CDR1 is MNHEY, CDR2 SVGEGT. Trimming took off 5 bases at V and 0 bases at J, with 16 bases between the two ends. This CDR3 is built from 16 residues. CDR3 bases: TGTGCCAGCAGTCCCCTCCTGGCCCTCATGAACACTGAAGCTTTCTTT. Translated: CASSPLLALMNTEAFF.

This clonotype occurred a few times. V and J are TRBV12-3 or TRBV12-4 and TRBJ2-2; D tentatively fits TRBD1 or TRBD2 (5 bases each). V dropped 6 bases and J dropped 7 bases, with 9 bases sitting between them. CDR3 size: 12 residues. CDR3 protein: CASRRDVGELFF. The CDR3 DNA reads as TGTGCCAGCAGGAGGGACGTCGGGGAGCTGTTTTTT.

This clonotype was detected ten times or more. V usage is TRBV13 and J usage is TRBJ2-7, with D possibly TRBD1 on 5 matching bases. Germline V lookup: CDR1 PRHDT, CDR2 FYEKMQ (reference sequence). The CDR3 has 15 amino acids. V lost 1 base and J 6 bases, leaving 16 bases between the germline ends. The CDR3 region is CASSLVGASGPEQYF. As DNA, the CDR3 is TGTGCCAGCAGCTTAGTAGGGGCGTCCGGCCCCGAGCAGTACTTC.

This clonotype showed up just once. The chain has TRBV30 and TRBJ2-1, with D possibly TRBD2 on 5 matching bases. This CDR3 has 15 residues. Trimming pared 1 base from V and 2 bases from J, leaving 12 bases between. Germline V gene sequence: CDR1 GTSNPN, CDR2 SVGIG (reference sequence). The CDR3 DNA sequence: TGTGCCTGGAGTGCACGCCCGGGAACCTACAATGAGCAGTTCTTC. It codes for CAWSARPGTYNEQFF.

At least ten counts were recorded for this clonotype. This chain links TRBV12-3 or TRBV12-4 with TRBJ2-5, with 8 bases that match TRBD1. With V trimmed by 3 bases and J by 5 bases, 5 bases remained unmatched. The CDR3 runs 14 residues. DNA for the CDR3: TGTGCCAGCAGTTTGGCAGGGGGCTTGGAGACCCAGTACTTC. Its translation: CASSLAGGLETQYF.